This TCR beta chain was identified in a study of T cell responses to AZD1222 COVID-19 vaccine (TCRdb year 2021). For the wider study: AZD1222 recipients with second doses at about 4 weeks or about 12 weeks were pooled, because spike-specific TCR depth and breadth did not differ between schedules. A total of 233 trial participants underwent TCR sequencing, of whom under 220 had received two doses of AZD1222 and about 26 had received two doses of the MenACWY control vaccine. Trial participants were enrolled by age into 18-55, 56-69 and 70-plus year subgroups, with 148, 28 and 57 TCR-sequenced participants respectively. Results and caveats for the whole study, not just this receptor: Because no day 14 peak-response samples were available, repertoires were characterized only after the peak T cell response. Reportedly, almost half of the unique spike-specific TCRs recognized epitopes lying outside the regions that are mutated in the B.1.351 and B.1.1.7 variants. The 56-69-year group was small, and its depth increase did not reach significance, likely because of low power. Participants were mostly white British and included more females than males, and it was suggested by the authors that clonal diversity may have been underestimated. After two AZD1222 doses, both the breadth and the depth of spike-specific TCRs were significantly higher than at day 0 and than in MenACWY recipients. CD4 TCRs associated with the vaccine covered the entire spike protein, and the dominant responses were in regions 160-218 and 743-854. Conclusions about previously exposed vaccinees are limited, since just five to seven AZD1222 recipients were seropositive for SARS-CoV-2 at baseline.

As for this clone: Its recognized antigen is unknown. Base quality data are lacking; no much larger clone is found one base away.

The label giving this sample's time point can be read as: baseline before first vaccination. Vaccinee samples came from UK trials COV001 and COV002, including a single-blind randomized controlled phase 2/3 trial of AZD1222 (ChAdOx1 nCoV-19) in healthy adults. For TCRbeta chain sequencing, PBMC samples from trial participants were taken at day 0 and at day 28 after the second dose. The germline V gene (reference sequence) supplies CDR1 SEHNR and CDR2 FQNEAQ. Inclusive of the bounding cysteine and phenylalanine, the CDR3 is 12 residues long. The kept DNA is CDR3 alone, 36 bases in frame from the first base. V is clipped by 6 bases and J by 7 bases, and the sequence between their germline boundaries is 12 bases long. The CDR3 regions of human TCRbeta chains were analyzed by immunosequencing. As for the original processing: Repertoire TCRs were matched against a reference library of SARS-CoV-2-specific TCRs generated with the MIRA antigen-specificity platform. Breadth was defined as the fraction of unique TCRs that were SARS-CoV-2-associated, and depth was defined as the fraction of total T cells that were SARS-CoV-2-associated. Each spike-specific TCR was assigned to its reactive spike region and to a CD4 or CD8 class using the MIRA data. Log10-transformed breadth and depth values were compared by one-way ANOVA with Sidak's multiple comparisons tests. Sourced from immuneACCESS, this table was stored by TCRdb with only in-frame sequences that have V and J called. A share of the clones is absent; for the studies checked, an unresolved V gene accounts for under half, and the remainder has no known explanation. The D gene and trimming were derived from the DNA, and the V and J assignments and clone size from that table. The sample table records about 120,000 clones; roughly 84% of these occur just once. Jointly, the top ten make up 6.2% of the sample.

The chain joins TRBV7-9 to TRBJ1-2, with TRBD1 as a weak D call on 6 bases. The origin of this receptor is an adult in good health. The sequencing used peripheral blood, collected on day 0 of AZD1222 vaccination. In nucleotides, the sequence is TGTGCCAGCAGTCAGGGGCCCGTTGGCTACACCTTC. This gives the protein CASSQGPVGYTF.